The 3 T cell receptor beta chains given below trace back to one sample, sequenced in a study of blood T cell repertoires in COVID-19. Assay used: immunoSEQ multiplex PCR; TCRdb lists only in-frame clones, some missing. The table records around 260,000 clones, approximately 86% of them present only once. Material: peripheral blood. The receptor source for this set is a man under 40 with active or convalescent COVID-19.

This clone was seen a handful of times. The genes are TRBV7-8 and TRBJ1-1; D is ambiguous. CDR1 SGHVS and CDR2 FQNEAQ come from the germline V gene. V shed 3 bases and J shed 0 bases, with 8 bases lying between them. The CDR3 spans 14 residues. DNA for the CDR3: TGTGCCAGCAGCTTTCGTATTATGAACACTGAAGCTTTCTTT. Protein: CASSFRIMNTEAFF.

The CDR3 sequence: CASSLAAGVSQETQYF. CDR3 nucleotide sequence: TGTGCCAGCAGTTTAGCGGCGGGGGTTAGCCAAGAGACCCAGTACTTC. The chain is built from TRBV27 and TRBJ2-5; 7 nucleotides match TRBD2. Trimming cost V 2 bases and J 1 base; bases outside gene matches: 7. The length of the CDR3 is 16 residues. The germline V gene encodes CDR1 MNHEY and CDR2 SMNVEV (reference sequence).

The chain recombines TRBV6-5 with TRBJ2-3; TRBD1 agrees at 10 bases. V was clipped by 2 bases and J by 9 bases; unmatched bases: 8. The CDR3 totals 15 residues. CDR1 and CDR2 (germline): MNHEY, SVGAGI. CDR3 in DNA: TGTGCCAGCAGTTACCCCGGGACAGGGGCAGTAACGCAGTATTTT. Translation gives CASSYPGTGAVTQYF.